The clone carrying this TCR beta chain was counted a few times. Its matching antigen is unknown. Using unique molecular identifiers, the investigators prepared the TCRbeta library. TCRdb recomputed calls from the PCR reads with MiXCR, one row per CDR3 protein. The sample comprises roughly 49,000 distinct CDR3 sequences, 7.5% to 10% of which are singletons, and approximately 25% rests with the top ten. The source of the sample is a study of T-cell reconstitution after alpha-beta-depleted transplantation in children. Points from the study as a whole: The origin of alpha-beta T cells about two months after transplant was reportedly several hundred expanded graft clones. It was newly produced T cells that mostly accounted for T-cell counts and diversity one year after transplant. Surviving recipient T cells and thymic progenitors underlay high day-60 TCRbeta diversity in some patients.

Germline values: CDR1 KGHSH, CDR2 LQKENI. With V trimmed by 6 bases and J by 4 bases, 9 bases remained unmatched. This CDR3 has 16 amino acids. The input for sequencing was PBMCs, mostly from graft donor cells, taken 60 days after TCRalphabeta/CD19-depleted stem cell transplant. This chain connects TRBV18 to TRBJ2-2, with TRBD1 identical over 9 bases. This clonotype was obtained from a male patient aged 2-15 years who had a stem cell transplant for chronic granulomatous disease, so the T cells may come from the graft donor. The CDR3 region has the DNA TGTGCCAGCTCGGCCTCCGGGACAGGGTTCACCGGGGAGCTGTTTTTT. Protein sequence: CASSASGTGFTGELFF.